These T cell receptor beta chains were read from a single sample in a study of healthy donors' naive CD4 and CD8 T cells. TCRdb re-derived calls from the reads in MiXCR, one entry per CDR3 protein. Found here are approximately 180,000 distinct CDR3 sequences, 74% of them singletons; the top ten hold more than 2%. Sample: naive CD4+ and CD8+ T cells sorted from blood, pooled from several donors. These receptors came from a pool of human donors in good health; the sample pools cells from several healthy donors. CDR3s include the opening cysteine and the closing phenylalanine or tryptophan. A D gene is named only where the DNA matches it firmly. Where a row states a size, it is once, few, many or the class of an expanded clone; other rows omit it.

v_gene	j_gene	abundance	d_gene	CDR3nt	CDR3aa
TRBV15	TRBJ1-5	.	TRBD1	TGTGCCACCAGTAAGACAGGGAGCAATCAGCCCCAGCATTTT	CATSKTGSNQPQHF
TRBV29-1	TRBJ2-2	.	.	TGCAGCGTTGTACTCCCCGAAGGAGGTCGAAGTGGGGAGCTGTTTTTT	CSVVLPEGGRSGELFF
TRBV10-3	TRBJ1-2	once	.	TGTGCCATCAGTGAGCCCCTTTCGGGTGGCTACACCTTC	CAISEPLSGGYTF
TRBV29-1	TRBJ1-5	few	.	TGCAGCGTTGGCCACAATAGCAATCAGCCCCAGCATTTT	CSVGHNSNQPQHF
TRBV10-3	TRBJ2-3	.	TRBD2	TGTGCCATCAGTGAGCTGAGGGGGTCTAGGGCTAGCGGGGCCCGGGCGGCAGATACGCAGTATTTT	CAISELRGSRASGARAADTQYF
TRBV29-1	TRBJ2-5	.	.	TGCAGCGTTGAACCGGACAGTTTGGTCGAGACCCAGTACTTC	CSVEPDSLVETQYF
TRBV27	TRBJ2-3	.	.	TGTGCCAGCAGCCGCCCGACCTCAGGACCCACAGATACGCAGTATTTT	CASSRPTSGPTDTQYF
TRBV6-2/TRBV6-3	TRBJ1-2	.	TRBD1	TGTGCCAGCAGTCACGGGACAGTTCACCGGTCCTACTATAGCTACACCTTC	CASSHGTVHRSYYSYTF
TRBV27	TRBJ2-2	.	.	TGTGCCAGCAGTTTAGCCGGGGAGCTGTTTTTT	CASSLAGELFF
TRBV10-3	TRBJ1-2	.	.	TGTGCCATCAGTGTTAGCGAACCCTATGGCTACACCTTC	CAISVSEPYGYTF
TRBV24-1	TRBJ1-5	few	.	TGTGCCACCAGTGATTGGGGACACCAGCCCCAGCATTTT	CATSDWGHQPQHF
TRBV6-5	TRBJ1-5	few	.	TGTGCCAGCAGTTACTCGATGGGGGACCGAGGGCCCCAGCATTTT	CASSYSMGDRGPQHF
TRBV29-1	TRBJ2-3	.	TRBD1	TGCAGCGTTGAAGTCGCCCCGGCCAGGGGGCTTACAGATACGCAGTATTTT	CSVEVAPARGLTDTQYF
TRBV7-2	TRBJ2-1	.	.	TGTGCCAGCAGCTTTCTAGCGTCGTACAATGAGCAGTTCTTC	CASSFLASYNEQFF
TRBV28	TRBJ2-5	.	.	TGTGCCAGCAGTTCCCGCCGCGACCGGTACAATGAGCAGTACTTC	CASSSRRDRYNEQYF